This T cell receptor (beta chain) was recorded in a study of T-cell memory formation after mild COVID-19. Findings and caveats of the study: CD4/CD8 balance characterized clones contracting day 15 to 85, and CD4+ skew characterized later expanders.

In the case of this clonotype: Antigen: not known.

In germline, CDR1 is SGHRS, CDR2 YFSETQ. The junction had 10 bases not matched to a gene; V was cut back by 1 base and J by 8 bases. CDR3 length: 16 amino acids. With constant-segment primers, 5'RACE yielded cDNA libraries of TCR alpha and TCR beta that carried sample barcodes and UMIs. MiXCR was run by TCRdb on the 5' RACE reads, yielding one entry per CDR3 protein. Counted here are about 470,000 distinct CDR3 sequences, roughly 18% occurring once; the ten biggest clones make up approximately 13%. The rearrangement uses TRBV5-1 and TRBJ2-1; 9 bases match TRBD2. The receptor was derived from an adult woman who had mild COVID-19 (a few samples of this study predate the infection). Cell type and time point are not known. The sequenced sample was PBMCs or a T cell subset sorted from them (not recorded which). CDR3 protein: CASSLRGGGAVYEQFF. Here the CDR3 DNA reads TGCGCCAGCAGCTTGCGTGGCGGGGGGGCCGTCTATGAGCAGTTCTTC.